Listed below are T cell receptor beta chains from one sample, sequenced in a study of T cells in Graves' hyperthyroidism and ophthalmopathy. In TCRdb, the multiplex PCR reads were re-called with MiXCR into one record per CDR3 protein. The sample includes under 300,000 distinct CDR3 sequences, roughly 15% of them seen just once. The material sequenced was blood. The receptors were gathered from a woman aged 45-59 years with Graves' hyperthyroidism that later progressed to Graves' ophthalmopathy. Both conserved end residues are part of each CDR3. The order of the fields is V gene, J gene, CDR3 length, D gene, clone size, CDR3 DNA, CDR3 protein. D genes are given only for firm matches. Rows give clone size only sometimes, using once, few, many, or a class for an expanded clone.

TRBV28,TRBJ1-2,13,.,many,TGTGCCAGCAGTTCGGACAGTAACTATGGCTACACCTTC,CASSSDSNYGYTF
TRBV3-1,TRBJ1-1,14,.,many,TGTGCCAGCAGCCAATTTGGACAGAACACTGAAGCTTTCTTT,CASSQFGQNTEAFF
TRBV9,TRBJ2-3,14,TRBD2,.,TGTGCCAGCAGACTAGCGGATTACACAGATACGCAGTATTTT,CASRLADYTDTQYF
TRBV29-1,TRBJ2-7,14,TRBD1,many,TGCAGCGTTGCCCCCGGGACAGGGGGCTACGAGCAGTACTTC,CSVAPGTGGYEQYF
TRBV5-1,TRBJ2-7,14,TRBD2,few,TGCGCCAGCAGCTTCACCAGCGGGAGCTACGAGCAGTACTTC,CASSFTSGSYEQYF
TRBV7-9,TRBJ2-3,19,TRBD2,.,TGTGCCAGCAGCTTTGGGACTAGCGGGAGGAGTTTTAGCACAGATACGCAGTATTTT,CASSFGTSGRSFSTDTQYF
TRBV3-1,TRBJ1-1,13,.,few,TGTGCCAGCAGCCAAGAAGGGGGAATTGAAGCTTTCTTT,CASSQEGGIEAFF
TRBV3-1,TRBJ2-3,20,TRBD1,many,TGTGCCAGCAGCCAAGCGAAACCCTGGGACAGGTTTCTAGGCACAGATACGCAGTATTTT,CASSQAKPWDRFLGTDTQYF
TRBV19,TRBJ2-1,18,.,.,TGTGCCAGTAGTAGAGGGGGACGGCCGACTAGATACAACAATGAGCAGTTCTTC,CASSRGGRPTRYNNEQFF
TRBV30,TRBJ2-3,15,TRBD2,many,TGTGCCTGGAAATATCCGGGAGGTGGGGGGGATACGCAGTATTTT,CAWKYPGGGGDTQYF
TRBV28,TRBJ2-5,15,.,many,TGTGCCAGCAGTTTAAGTGGCCTAGATGAAGAGACCCAGTACTTC,CASSLSGLDEETQYF
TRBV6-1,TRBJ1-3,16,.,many,TGTGCCAGCAGCCTTCTGGGCCCAAAGTTCGGAAACACCATATATTTT,CASSLLGPKFGNTIYF
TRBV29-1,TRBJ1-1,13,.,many,TGCAGCGCAGGGCGTTCCCCGAACACTGAAGCTTTCTTT,CSAGRSPNTEAFF
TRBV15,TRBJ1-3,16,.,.,TGTGCCACCAGCAGAGATCCGTTGGCCTCTGGAAACACCATATATTTT,CATSRDPLASGNTIYF
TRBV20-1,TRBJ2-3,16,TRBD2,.,TGCAGTGCTAGAGATGATAGCGGGAGGGCCACAGATACGCAGTATTTT,CSARDDSGRATDTQYF
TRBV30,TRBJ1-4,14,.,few,TGTGCCTGGAGGGGTAGGGACGGAGGAGAAAAACTGTTTTTT,CAWRGRDGGEKLFF
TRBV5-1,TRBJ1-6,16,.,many,TGCGCCAGCAGCCTTAACCGACAGGCTTATAATTCACCCCTCCACTTT,CASSLNRQAYNSPLHF
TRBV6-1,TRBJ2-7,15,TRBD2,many,TGTGCCAGCAGACCCGGGACTAGCGCGATCTACGAGCAGTACTTC,CASRPGTSAIYEQYF
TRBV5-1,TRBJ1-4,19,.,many,TGCGCCAGCAGCTTGAACGTTGGTCGCAGGTTATCATCCGGTAGGAAACTGTTTTTT,CASSLNVGRRLSSGRKLFF
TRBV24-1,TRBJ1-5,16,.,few,TGTGCCACCGGTGAACCGGACAGACCTAGCAATCAGCCCCAGCATTTT,CATGEPDRPSNQPQHF
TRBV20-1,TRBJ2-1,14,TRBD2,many,TGCAGTGCTAGAGGTCTAGCGGGAAACAATGAGCAGTTCTTC,CSARGLAGNNEQFF
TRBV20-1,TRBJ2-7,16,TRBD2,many,TGCAGTGCTCTTGGGGGTAGCGGGGGTCGAAACTACGAGCAGTACTTC,CSALGGSGGRNYEQYF
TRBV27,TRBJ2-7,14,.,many,TGTGCCAGCAGTTTATCGATTACTAACTACGAGCAGTACTTC,CASSLSITNYEQYF
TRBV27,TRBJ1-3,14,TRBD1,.,TGTGCCAGCAGTCCCGGGACAGCTGGAAACACCATATATTTT,CASSPGTAGNTIYF
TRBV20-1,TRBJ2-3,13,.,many,TGCAGTGTGAAGGGTCGGAGCACAGATACGCAGTATTTT,CSVKGRSTDTQYF
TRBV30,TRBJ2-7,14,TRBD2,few,TGTGCCTGGAGTGTGGGGGGGACGTCCTACGAGCAGTACTTC,CAWSVGGTSYEQYF
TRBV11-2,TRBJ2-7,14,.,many,TGTGCCAGCAGCTTAACCCGCAGCCTTTACGAGCAGTACTTC,CASSLTRSLYEQYF
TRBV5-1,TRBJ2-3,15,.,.,TGCGCCAGCAGCTTGCCGTCAGCAAGCACAGATACGCAGTATTTT,CASSLPSASTDTQYF
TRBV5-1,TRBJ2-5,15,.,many,TGCGCCAGCAGCTTGGCGGGAACCGGTCAAGAGACCCAGTACTTC,CASSLAGTGQETQYF
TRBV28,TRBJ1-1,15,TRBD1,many,TGTGCCAGCAGGACAGGGGGCGGAGTTGGCACTGAAGCTTTCTTT,CASRTGGGVGTEAFF
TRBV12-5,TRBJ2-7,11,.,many,TGTGCTAGTGGTTTGGGGCGGGAGCAGTACTTC,CASGLGREQYF
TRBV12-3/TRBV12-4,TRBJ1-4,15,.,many,TGTGCCAGCAGCCTAACTTTGACCGGGGAAGAAAAACTGTTTTTT,CASSLTLTGEEKLFF
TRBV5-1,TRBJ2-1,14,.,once,TGCGCCAGCAGCTTGGGTCAGGACTACAATGAGCAGCTCTTC,CASSLGQDYNEQLF
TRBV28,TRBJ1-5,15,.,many,TGTGCCAGCAGTCTCCGGGACGGTTACAATCAGCCCCAGCATTTT,CASSLRDGYNQPQHF
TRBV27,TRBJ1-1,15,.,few,TGTGCCAGCAGTTTCTCAGGGAACGGGAACACTGAAGCTTTCTTT,CASSFSGNGNTEAFF
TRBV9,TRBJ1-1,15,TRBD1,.,TGTGCCAGCAGCGGTGAAGGGACAGACGACACTGAAGCTTTCTTT,CASSGEGTDDTEAFF
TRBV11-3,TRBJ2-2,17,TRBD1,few,TGTGCCAGCAGCCCAGGACAGGGGGCGAAATACACCGGGGAGCTGTTTTTT,CASSPGQGAKYTGELFF
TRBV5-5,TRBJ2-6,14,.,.,TGTGCCAGCAGCCCCCAACTTCGGGCCAACGTCCTGACTTTC,CASSPQLRANVLTF
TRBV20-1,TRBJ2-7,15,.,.,TGCAGTGCTCCCCGGGACCCCTATTTGTCTGCAGAGCAGTACTTC,CSAPRDPYLSAEQYF
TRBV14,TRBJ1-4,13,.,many,TGTGCCAGCAGCCAAGATCGACATGAAAAACTGTTTTTT,CASSQDRHEKLFF
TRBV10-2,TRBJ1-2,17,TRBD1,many,TGCGCCAGCAGTGGCCAGGGACAGGGGGACTCTAATGGTGGCTACACCTTC,CASSGQGQGDSNGGYTF
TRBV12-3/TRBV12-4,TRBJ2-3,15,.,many,TGTGCCAGTGAACCCACCGGGATTTCCACAGATACGCAGTATTTT,CASEPTGISTDTQYF
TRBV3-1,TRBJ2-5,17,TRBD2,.,TGTGCCAGCAGCCAATTCTCGAGACTAGCGGGACCGGGGACCCAGTACTTC,CASSQFSRLAGPGTQYF
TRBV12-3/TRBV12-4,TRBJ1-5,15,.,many,TGTGCCAGCAGCCGCCACGGGGTTAACAATCAGCCCCAGCATTTT,CASSRHGVNNQPQHF
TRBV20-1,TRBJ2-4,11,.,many,TGCAGTGCCTCGGAGTTGGGCATTCAGTACTTC,CSASELGIQYF
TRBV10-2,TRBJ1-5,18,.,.,TGCGCCAGCAGTGAGTCTGAAAGGGTGGCAGGGGAAAATCAGCCCCAGCATTTT,CASSESERVAGENQPQHF
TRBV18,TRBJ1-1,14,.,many,TGTGCCAGCTCACCACTAAGAGGGAACACTGAAGCTTTCTTT,CASSPLRGNTEAFF
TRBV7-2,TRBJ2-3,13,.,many,TGTGCCAGCACGATATCATTCACAGATACGCAGTATTTT,CASTISFTDTQYF
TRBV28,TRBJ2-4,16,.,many,TGTGCCAGCAGGGGTGGGGGGCTCCTAGCCAAAAACATTCAGTACTTC,CASRGGGLLAKNIQYF
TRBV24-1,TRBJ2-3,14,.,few,TGTGCCACCAGTCCTGACAGTAACACAGATACGCAGTATTTT,CATSPDSNTDTQYF
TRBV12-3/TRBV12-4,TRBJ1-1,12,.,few,TGTGCCAGCAGTTTAGGCGTCACCAAAGCTTTCTTT,CASSLGVTKAFF
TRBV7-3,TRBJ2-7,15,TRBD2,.,TGTGCCAGCAGCCCAATCGGGGGGGCTTCGTACGAGCAGTACTTC,CASSPIGGASYEQYF
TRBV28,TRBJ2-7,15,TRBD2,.,TGTGCCAGCAGTTTCGGGGGGGACCGGGCCGACGAGCAGTACTTC,CASSFGGDRADEQYF
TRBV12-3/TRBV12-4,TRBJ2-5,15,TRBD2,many,TGTGCCAGCGCCCAGTCTGGGAGGGGAGAGGAGACCCAGTACTTC,CASAQSGRGEETQYF
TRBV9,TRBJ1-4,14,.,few,TGTGCCAGCAGCCCCGCCTACGGCGGCGAAAAACTGTTTTTT,CASSPAYGGEKLFF
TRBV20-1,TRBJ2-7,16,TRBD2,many,TGCAGTGCTCGCCCCCCGGGACTAGCGGAGAACTACGAGCAGTACTTC,CSARPPGLAENYEQYF